This TCR beta chain originates from a study of OX40 agonist ivuxolimab in advanced cancers. Sequencing was performed with immunoSEQ multiplex PCR; in TCRdb, only in-frame clones are kept and a portion is missing. This sample has about 94,000 clones, with around 91% found just once. There are 20 residues in the CDR3. V lost 2 bases to trimming and J lost 0 bases, with 23 bases between them. The germline V gene encodes CDR1 MRHNA and CDR2 SNTAGT. The sample here was CD4+ or CD8+ T cells sorted from blood, taken in a trial of the OX40 agonist ivuxolimab. This TCR derives from an adult with an advanced solid tumor such as melanoma, head and neck, liver or kidney cancer. The rearrangement uses TRBV6-4 and TRBJ1-5; D uncertain. The CDR3 loop is CASSDNARQDKVHSNQPQHF. CDR3 coding DNA: TGTGCCAGCAGTGACAATGCGAGGCAGGATAAGGTGCATAGCAATCAGCCCCAGCATTTT.